A selection of T cell receptor beta chains follows, all from one sample in a study of CD8+ T cells in alopecia areata. Sequencing was performed with immunoSEQ multiplex PCR; in TCRdb, only in-frame clones are kept and a portion is missing. This sample yields fewer than 250,000 clones, of which roughly two fifths are seen a single time; 0.4% to 0.55% belongs to the top ten. This material consisted of CD4+ T cells sorted from blood, taken between weeks 30 and 35, from a patient treated with tofacitinib. These receptors were collected from a human donor with alopecia areata. Both conserved end residues are part of each CDR3.

17	TRBJ2-1	TRBV18	CASSPSTGQGASNEQFF
14	TRBJ1-5	TRBV5-6	CASRDYRDHQPQHF
12	TRBJ1-2	TRBV30	CAWSAQNYGYTF
17	TRBJ2-6	TRBV6-1	CASSGAGAGSGANVLTF
12	TRBJ1-1	TRBV6-6	CASSIDSTEAFF
12	TRBJ2-7	TRBV7-9	CASSLTGYEQYF
15	TRBJ2-3	TRBV7-2	CASSRMGGGSNTQYF
12	TRBJ2-5	TRBV30	CAWSATSGGPHF
15	TRBJ2-1	TRBV27	CASSPRVPVYNEQFF
16	TRBJ1-3	TRBV7-6	CASSLDQGRVGNTIYF
13	TRBJ1-5	TRBV19	CASIDPGQQPQHF
17	TRBJ2-5	TRBV5-1	CASSSSIGGGKQETQYF
12	TRBJ1-5	TRBV29-1	CSVRDSNQPQHF
15	TRBJ1-1	TRBV25-1	CASSELSGGNTEAFF
16	TRBJ2-6	TRBV19	CASSSLTVSGANVLTF